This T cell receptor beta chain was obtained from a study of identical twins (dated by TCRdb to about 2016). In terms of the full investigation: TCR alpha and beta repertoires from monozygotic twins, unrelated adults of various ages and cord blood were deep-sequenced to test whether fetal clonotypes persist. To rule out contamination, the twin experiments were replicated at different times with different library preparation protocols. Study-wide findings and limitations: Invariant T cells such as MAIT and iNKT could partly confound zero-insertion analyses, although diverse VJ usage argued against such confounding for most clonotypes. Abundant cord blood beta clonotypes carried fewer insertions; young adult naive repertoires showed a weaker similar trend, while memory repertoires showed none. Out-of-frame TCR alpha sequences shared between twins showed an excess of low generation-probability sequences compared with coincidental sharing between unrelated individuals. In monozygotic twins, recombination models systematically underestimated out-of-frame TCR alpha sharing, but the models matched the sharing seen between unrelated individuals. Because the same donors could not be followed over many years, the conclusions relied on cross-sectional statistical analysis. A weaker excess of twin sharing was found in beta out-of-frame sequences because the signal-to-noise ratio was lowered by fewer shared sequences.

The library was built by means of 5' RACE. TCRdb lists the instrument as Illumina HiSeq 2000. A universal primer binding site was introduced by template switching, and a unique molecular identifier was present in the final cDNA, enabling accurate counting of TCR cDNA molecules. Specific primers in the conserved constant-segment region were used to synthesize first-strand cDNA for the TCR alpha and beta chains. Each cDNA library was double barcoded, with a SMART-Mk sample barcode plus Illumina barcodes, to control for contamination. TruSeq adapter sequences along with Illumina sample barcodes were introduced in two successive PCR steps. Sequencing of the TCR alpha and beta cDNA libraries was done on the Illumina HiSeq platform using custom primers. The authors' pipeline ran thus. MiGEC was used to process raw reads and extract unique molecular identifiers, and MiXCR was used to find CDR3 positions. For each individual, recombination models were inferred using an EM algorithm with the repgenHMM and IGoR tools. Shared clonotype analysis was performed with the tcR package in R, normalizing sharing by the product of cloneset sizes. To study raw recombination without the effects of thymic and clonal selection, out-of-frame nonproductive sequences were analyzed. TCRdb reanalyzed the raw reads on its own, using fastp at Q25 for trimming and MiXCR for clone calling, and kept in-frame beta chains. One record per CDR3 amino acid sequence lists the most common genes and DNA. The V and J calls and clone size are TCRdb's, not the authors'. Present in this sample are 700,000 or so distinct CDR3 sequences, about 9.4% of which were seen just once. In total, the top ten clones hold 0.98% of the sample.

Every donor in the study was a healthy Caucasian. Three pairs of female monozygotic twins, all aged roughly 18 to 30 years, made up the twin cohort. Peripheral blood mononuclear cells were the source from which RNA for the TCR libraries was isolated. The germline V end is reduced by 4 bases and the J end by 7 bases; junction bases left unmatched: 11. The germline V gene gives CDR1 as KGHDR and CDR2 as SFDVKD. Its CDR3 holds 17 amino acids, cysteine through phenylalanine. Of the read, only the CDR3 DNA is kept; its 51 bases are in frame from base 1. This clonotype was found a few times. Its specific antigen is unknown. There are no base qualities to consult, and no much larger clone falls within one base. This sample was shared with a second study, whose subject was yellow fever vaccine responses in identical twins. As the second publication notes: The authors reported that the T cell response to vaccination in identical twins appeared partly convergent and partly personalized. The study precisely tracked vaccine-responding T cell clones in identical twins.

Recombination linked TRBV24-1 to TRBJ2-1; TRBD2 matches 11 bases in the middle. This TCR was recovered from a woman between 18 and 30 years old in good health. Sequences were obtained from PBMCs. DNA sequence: TGTGCCACCAGTGACCTGAATAGCGGGGGGGCCAGGAATGAGCAGTTCTTC. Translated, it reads CATSDLNSGGARNEQFF.